In its sample, the clone carrying this TCR beta chain was seen once. The CDR3 length is 13 residues. The V gene end was trimmed by 9 bases and the J gene end by 2 bases; junction bases not matched to a gene: 3. Per the germline V gene, CDR1 is SGHTA and CDR2 is FQGNSA. Profiled with immunoSEQ multiplex PCR; TCRdb holds only in-frame clones, not every one. The repertoire holds 150,000 to 250,000 clones, with roughly 81% as singletons. The record originates from a study of cytomegalovirus exposure and HLA in healthy donors. The V and J genes are TRBV7-2 and TRBJ2-7; 11 bases agree with TRBD2. Sequenced: PBMCs. The clonotype was recovered from a woman aged 30 to 39 in good health and CMV-seronegative. CDR3 DNA sequence: TGTGCCAGTGGGACTAGCGGAACCTACGAGCAGTACTTC. Its translation is CASGTSGTYEQYF.